Listed here are 17 T cell receptor beta chains from one sample, sequenced in a study of T cells after yellow fever vaccination. Each CDR3 protein gets one entry after TCRdb re-called the 5' RACE reads with MiXCR. The repertoire consists of over 100,000 distinct CDR3 sequences, with around 8% occurring once and the leading ten covering about 25%. Sequenced here: CD8+ T cells sorted from PBMCs, sampled 45 days after the yellow fever booster vaccination. These receptors were collected from a man aged 25-40 years who received the YFV17D yellow fever vaccine.

The sample holds a few counts of this clonotype. The chain combines TRBV15 with TRBJ2-6, with D unresolved. CDR3 length equals 15 residues. The V end was cut by 3 bases, the J end by 0 bases, with 6 bases between. Germline CDR1 and CDR2: LNHNV and YYDKDF (reference sequence). This CDR3 reads CATSRFFSGANVLTF. CDR3 coding DNA: TGTGCCACCAGCAGGTTTTTCTCTGGGGCCAACGTCCTGACTTTC.

The sample holds many counts of this clonotype. The J gene is TRBJ2-7, the V gene TRBV9; the match to TRBD2 covers 15 bases. CDR1 is SGDLS and CDR2 is YYNGEE in the germline V gene. The CDR3 length is 16 residues. The V segment lost 4 bases and the J segment 7 bases; nucleotides outside the gene matches: 9. For the CDR3, the DNA is TGTGCCAGCAGCCCGGGAGGACTAGCGGGAGGGCGGGAGCAGTACTTC. Protein sequence: CASSPGGLAGGREQYF.

A few counts support this clonotype. The genes are TRBV5-3 and TRBJ2-6; D unresolved. TRBV5-3 is an open reading frame whose function is uncertain. V was cut by 0 bases and J by 2 bases, with 21 bases left in between. The CDR3 is 20 residues long. The CDR3 bases are TGTGCCAGAAGCTTGGCCAATTCGACGACCTACGGCCCTGGGGCCAACGTCCTGACTTTC. Its protein is CARSLANSTTYGPGANVLTF.

Only a few counts were recorded for this clonotype. The V call is TRBV5-1, the J call TRBJ2-7; 9 positions agree with TRBD2. This CDR3 spans 15 amino acids. Per germline, CDR1 SGHRS and CDR2 YFSETQ. J gave up 2 bases and V 1 base, and 4 bases lay outside the gene matches. As DNA, the CDR3 is TGCGCCAGCAGCTTGATTCCTAGCGGGGCCTACGAGCAGTACTTC. Protein product: CASSLIPSGAYEQYF.

This clonotype was seen ten or more times. The gene calls are TRBV29-1 and TRBJ2-7; D gene uncertain. V gave up 5 bases and J gave up 3 bases, with 5 bases separating them. Germline CDR1 reads SQVTM; CDR2 reads ANQGSEA. There are 10 residues in the CDR3. CDR3 in DNA: TGCAGCGTTAAGGACTACGAGCAGTACTTC. Its protein product is CSVKDYEQYF.

Comments on this clonotype: A junction end diverges from the germline sequence, so it may reflect a read error. The chain is built from TRBV20-1 and TRBJ2-7, with D uncertain. CDR1 is DFQATT, CDR2 SNEGSKA, per germline (reference sequence). The CDR3 has 16 residues. The CDR3 DNA is TGCTGTGCTAGAGAAAAAAGACCCGTCCCCAACTACGAGCAGTACTTC. Residues: CCAREKRPVPNYEQYF.

There are many counts of this clonotype. The genes are TRBV29-1 and TRBJ2-7; 10 bases are a match to TRBD2. The germline CDR1 and CDR2 sequences are SQVTM and ANQGSEA. The CDR3 sequence is 13 residues long. With 5 bases clipped from V and 6 bases from J, the junction kept 7 bases outside the gene matches. CDR3 sequence (DNA): TGCAGCGTTACCGGGACTAGCGATCTCGAGCAGTACTTC. Protein product: CSVTGTSDLEQYF.

The chain recombines TRBV20-1 with TRBJ1-2; TRBD1 matches at 7 bases. The CDR3 extends over 11 amino acids. Germline lookup yields CDR1 DFQATT and CDR2 SNEGSKA (reference sequence). V dropped 6 bases and J dropped 5; count of bases not matched to a gene: 3. CDR3 loop: CSAEQGYGYTF. DNA of the CDR3: TGCAGTGCCGAACAGGGGTATGGCTACACCTTC.

This clonotype was observed at least ten times. The chain uses TRBV5-1 and TRBJ2-1; 7 bases are shared with TRBD2. In germline, CDR1 is SGHRS, CDR2 YFSETQ. V gave up 0 bases and J gave up 4 bases; unmatched junction bases: 10. The CDR3 extends over 17 amino acids. The chain's CDR3 is CASSLAPSGGAYNEQFF. CDR3 nucleotides: TGCGCCAGCAGCTTGGCCCCTAGCGGAGGGGCGTACAATGAGCAGTTCTTC. Using reference TRBV5-1 and TRBJ2-1 for the parts outside the CDR3, the full variable domain is KAGVTQTPRYLIKTRGQQVTLSCSPISGHRSVSWYQQTPGQGLQFLFEYFSETQRNKGNFPGRFSGRQFSNSRSEMNVSTLELGDSALYLCASSLAPSGGAYNEQFFGPGTRLTVL.

At least ten counts were recorded for this clonotype. This rearrangement joins TRBV6-5 to TRBJ2-1, with D maybe TRBD1 (6 bases). CDR1 is MNHEY and CDR2 is SVGAGI in the germline V gene. This CDR3 spans 11 amino acids. V was trimmed by 8 bases and J by 8 bases, leaving 10 bases between them. CDR3 nucleotide sequence: TGTGCCAGCCAAAAGGGGGATGAGCAGTTCTTC. Protein sequence: CASQKGDEQFF.

There are a few counts of this clonotype. The chain couples TRBV10-3 to TRBJ2-5, with TRBD1 as a possible D gene (6 bases). CDR1 is ENHRY and CDR2 is SYGVKD in the germline V gene. CDR3 length: 16 amino acids. V was pared by 5 bases and J by 4 bases, with 20 bases between. Written as DNA, the CDR3 is TGTGCCATCAGTCATCCCGGGACACAAGGAGGAGAGACCCAGTACTTC. Its protein is CAISHPGTQGGETQYF.

This chain links TRBV21-1 with TRBJ2-7. TRBV21-1 is termed a pseudogene. This CDR3 comprises 14 residues. The CDR3: CASSKAGQDYEQYF. The CDR3 bases are TGTGCCAGCAGCAAAGCGGGGCAGGACTACGAGCAGTACTTC.

Ten or more counts support this clonotype. The chain combines TRBV6-2 or TRBV6-3 with TRBJ2-1, with 7 nucleotides matching TRBD2. This CDR3 has 14 residues. After removal of 4 bases from V and 2 bases from J, the junction contained 2 bases not matched to a gene. CDR1 is MNHEY, CDR2 SVGEGT, per germline. The DNA of the CDR3 is TGTGCCAGCAGTTGGGGGGGTACCTACAATGAGCAGTTCTTC. It is translated as CASSWGGTYNEQFF.

This clonotype was seen many times. The rearrangement uses TRBV29-1 and TRBJ2-1; TRBD2 aligns across 7 bases. Per the germline V gene, CDR1 is SQVTM and CDR2 is ANQGSEA. V gave up 4 bases and J gave up 7 bases; unmatched junction bases: 7. This CDR3 is built from 13 residues. The CDR3, as DNA: TGCAGCGTTGCTCCGGGAGGTGGGAATGAGCAGTTCTTC. Protein sequence: CSVAPGGGNEQFF.

This clonotype was counted at least ten times. CDR3 DNA sequence: TGTGCCAGCAGCCCTACCGGACTAGCGGGAGATTCTAGCGAGCAGTACTTC. Translated, it gives CASSPTGLAGDSSEQYF. V usage is TRBV9 and J usage is TRBJ2-7; 13 bases agree with TRBD2. Trimming cost V 4 bases and J 6 bases; bases outside gene matches: 13. Germline CDR1 and CDR2: SGDLS and YYNGEE. The CDR3 runs to 17 residues.

The genes are TRBV29-1 and TRBJ2-7; D may correspond to TRBD1 or TRBD2 (5 bases each). With 6 bases removed from V and 4 bases from J, the gap between germline ends came to 22 bases. Germline-derived CDR1 and CDR2 are SQVTM and ANQGSEA. There are 15 residues in the CDR3. The CDR3 sequence is CSVEMPGRGGYEQYF. The CDR3 bases are TGCAGCGTCGAGATGCCCGGCCGGGGCGGGTACGAGCAGTACTTC.

The J gene is TRBJ2-2, the V gene TRBV11-2; TRBD2 aligns across 10 bases. V shed 0 bases, J shed 7 bases, and the junction held 5 bases outside the gene matches. This CDR3 spans 16 amino acids. CDR1 and CDR2 (germline): SGHAT, FQNNGV. Here the CDR3 reads CASSLEAGGPNGELFF. In DNA form, the CDR3 reads TGTGCCAGCAGCTTAGAAGCGGGAGGGCCTAACGGGGAGCTGTTTTTT.